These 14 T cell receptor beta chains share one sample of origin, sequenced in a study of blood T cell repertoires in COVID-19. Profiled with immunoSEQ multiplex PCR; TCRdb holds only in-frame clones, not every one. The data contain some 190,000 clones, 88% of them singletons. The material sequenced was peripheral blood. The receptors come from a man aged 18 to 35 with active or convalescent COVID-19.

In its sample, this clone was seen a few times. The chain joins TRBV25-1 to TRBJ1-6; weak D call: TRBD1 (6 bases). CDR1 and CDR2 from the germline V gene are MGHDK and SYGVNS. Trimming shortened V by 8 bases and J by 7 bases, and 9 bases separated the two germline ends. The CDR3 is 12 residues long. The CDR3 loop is CASQGNNSPLHF. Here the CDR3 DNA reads TGTGCCAGCCAGGGGAACAATTCACCCCTCCACTTT. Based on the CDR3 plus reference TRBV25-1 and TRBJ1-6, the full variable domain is EADIYQTPRYLVIGTGKKITLECSQTMGHDKMYWYQQDPGMELHLIHYSYGVNSTEKGDLSSESTVSRIRTEHFPLTLESARPSHTSQYLCASQGNNSPLHFGNGTRLTVT.

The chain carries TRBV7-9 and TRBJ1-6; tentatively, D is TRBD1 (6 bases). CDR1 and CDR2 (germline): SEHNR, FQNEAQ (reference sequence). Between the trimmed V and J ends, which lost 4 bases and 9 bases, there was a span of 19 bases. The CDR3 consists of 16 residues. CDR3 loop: CASSSEQGLEGSPLHF. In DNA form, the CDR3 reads TGTGCCAGCAGCTCAGAACAGGGTTTAGAAGGTTCACCCCTCCACTTT.

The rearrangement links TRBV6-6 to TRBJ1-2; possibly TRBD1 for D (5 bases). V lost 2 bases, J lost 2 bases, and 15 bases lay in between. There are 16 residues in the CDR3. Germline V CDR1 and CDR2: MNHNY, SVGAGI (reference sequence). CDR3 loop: CASSYGGGAKNYGYTF. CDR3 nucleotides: TGTGCCAGCAGTTACGGGGGAGGGGCGAAGAACTATGGCTACACCTTC.

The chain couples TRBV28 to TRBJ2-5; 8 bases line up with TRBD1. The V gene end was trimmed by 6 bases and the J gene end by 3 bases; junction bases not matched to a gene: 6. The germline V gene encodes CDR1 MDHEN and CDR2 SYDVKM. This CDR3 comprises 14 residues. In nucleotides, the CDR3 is TGTGCCAGCAGGCCGCCGACAGGGGAAGAGACCCAGTACTTC. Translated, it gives CASRPPTGEETQYF.

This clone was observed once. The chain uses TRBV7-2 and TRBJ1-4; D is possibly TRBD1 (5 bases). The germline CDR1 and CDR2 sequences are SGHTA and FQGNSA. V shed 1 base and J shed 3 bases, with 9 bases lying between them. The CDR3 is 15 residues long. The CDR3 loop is CASSLVGAANEKLFF. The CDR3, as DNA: TGTGCCAGCAGCTTAGTAGGGGCAGCTAATGAAAAACTGTTTTTT.

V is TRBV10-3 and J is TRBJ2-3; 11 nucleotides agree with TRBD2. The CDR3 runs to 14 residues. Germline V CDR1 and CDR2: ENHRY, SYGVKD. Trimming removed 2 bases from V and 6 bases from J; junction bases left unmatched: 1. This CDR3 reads CAISETSGGDTQYF. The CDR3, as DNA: TGTGCCATCAGTGAGACTAGCGGGGGTGATACGCAGTATTTT.

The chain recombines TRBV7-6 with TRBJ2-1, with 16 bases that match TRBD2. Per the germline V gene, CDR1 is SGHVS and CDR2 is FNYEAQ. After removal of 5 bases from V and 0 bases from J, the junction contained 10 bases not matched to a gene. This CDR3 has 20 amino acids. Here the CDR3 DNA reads TGTGCCAGCAGCCACATCATGGGACTAGCGGGAGGGATCTCCTACAATGAGCAGTTCTTC. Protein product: CASSHIMGLAGGISYNEQFF.

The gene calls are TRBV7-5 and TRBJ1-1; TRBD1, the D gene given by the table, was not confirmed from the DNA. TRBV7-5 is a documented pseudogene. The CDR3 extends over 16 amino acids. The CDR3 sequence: CVRSLAKDSRNTEAFF. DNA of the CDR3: TGTGTCAGAAGCTTAGCAAAGGACAGCCGGAACACTGAAGCTTTCTTT.

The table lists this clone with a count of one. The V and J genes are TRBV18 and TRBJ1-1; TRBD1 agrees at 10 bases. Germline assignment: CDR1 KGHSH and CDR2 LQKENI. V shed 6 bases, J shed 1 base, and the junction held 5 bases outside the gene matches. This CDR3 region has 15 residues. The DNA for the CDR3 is TGTGCCAGCTCTCAGACAGGGGGCCGGAACACTGAAGCTTTCTTT. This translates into CASSQTGGRNTEAFF. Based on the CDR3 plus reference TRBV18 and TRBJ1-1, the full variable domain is NAGVMQNPRHLVRRRGQEARLRCSPMKGHSHVYWYRQLPEEGLKFMVYLQKENIIDESGMPKERFSAEFPKEGPSILRIQQVVRGDSAAYFCASSQTGGRNTEAFFGQGTRLTVV.

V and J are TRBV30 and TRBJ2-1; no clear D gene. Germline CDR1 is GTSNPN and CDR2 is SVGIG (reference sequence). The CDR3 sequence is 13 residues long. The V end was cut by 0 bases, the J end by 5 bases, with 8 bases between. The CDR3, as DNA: TGTGCCTGGAGTGTACTTTTTGACAATGAGCAGTTCTTC. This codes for CAWSVLFDNEQFF.

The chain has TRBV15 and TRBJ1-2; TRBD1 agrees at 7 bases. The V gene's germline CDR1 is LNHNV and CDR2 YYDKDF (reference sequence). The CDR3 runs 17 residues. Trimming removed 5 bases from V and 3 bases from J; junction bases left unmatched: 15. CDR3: CATSETSTGVGDYGYTF. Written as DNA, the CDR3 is TGTGCCACCAGCGAGACTTCAACAGGGGTTGGTGACTATGGCTACACCTTC.

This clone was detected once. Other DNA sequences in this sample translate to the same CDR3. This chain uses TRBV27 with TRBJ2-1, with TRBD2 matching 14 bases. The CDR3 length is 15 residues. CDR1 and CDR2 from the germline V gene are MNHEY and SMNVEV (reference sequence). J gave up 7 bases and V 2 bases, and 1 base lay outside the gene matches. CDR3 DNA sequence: TGTGCCAGCAGTTTAGGGACTAGCGGGAGTAATGAGCAGTTCTTC. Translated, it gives CASSLGTSGSNEQFF.

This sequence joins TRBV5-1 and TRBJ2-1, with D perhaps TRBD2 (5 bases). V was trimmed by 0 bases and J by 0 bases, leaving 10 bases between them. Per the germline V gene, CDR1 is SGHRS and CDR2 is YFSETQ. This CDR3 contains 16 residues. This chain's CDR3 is CASSLGAASSYNEQFF. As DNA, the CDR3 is TGCGCCAGCAGCTTGGGAGCGGCGAGCTCCTACAATGAGCAGTTCTTC.

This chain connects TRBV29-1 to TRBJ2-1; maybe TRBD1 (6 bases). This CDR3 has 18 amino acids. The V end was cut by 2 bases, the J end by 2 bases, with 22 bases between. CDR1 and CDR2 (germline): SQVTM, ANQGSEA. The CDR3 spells CSVEPEAGERYTYNEQFF. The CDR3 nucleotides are TGCAGCGTTGAACCCGAGGCAGGGGAGCGTTACACCTACAATGAGCAGTTCTTC.